The entry that follows covers one TCR beta chain sequence. The sort gate was single viable CD3+CD4+CD8-CD45RO+ cells for memory CD4+ T cells. The data were taken from a study of memory CD4+ T cells and cytomegalovirus serostatus. The CDR3 has 13 amino acids. V was cut by 1 base and J by 2 bases, with 5 bases left in between. From germline, CDR1 is SEHNR and CDR2 FQNEAQ (reference sequence). Measured with immunoSEQ multiplex PCR; TCRdb has only the in-frame clones, and not every one. The sample has about 75,000 clones; around four fifths are singletons. The receptor was isolated from an adult in good health and CMV-seropositive. This chain uses TRBV7-9 with TRBJ2-5; D call uncertain. The specimen was memory CD4+ T cells from blood. This CDR3 is CASSLELQETQYF. CDR3 bases: TGTGCCAGCAGCTTAGAATTACAAGAGACCCAGTACTTC.